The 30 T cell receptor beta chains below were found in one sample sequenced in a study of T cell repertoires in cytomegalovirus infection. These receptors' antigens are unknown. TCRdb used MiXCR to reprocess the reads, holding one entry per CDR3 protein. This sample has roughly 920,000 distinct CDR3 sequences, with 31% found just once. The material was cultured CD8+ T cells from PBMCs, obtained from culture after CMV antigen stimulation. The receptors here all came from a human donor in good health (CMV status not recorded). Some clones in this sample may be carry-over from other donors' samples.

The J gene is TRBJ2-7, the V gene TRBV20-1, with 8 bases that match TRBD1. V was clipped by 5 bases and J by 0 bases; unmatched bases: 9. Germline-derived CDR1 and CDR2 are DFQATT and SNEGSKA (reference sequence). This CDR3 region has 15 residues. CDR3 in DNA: TGCAGTGCTTCCGGACAGGGCTTTCTCTCCTACGAGCAGTACTTC. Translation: CSASGQGFLSYEQYF.

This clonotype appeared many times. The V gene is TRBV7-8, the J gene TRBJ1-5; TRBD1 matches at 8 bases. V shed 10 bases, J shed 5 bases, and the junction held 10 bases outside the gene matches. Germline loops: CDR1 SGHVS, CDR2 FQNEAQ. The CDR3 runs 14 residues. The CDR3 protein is CATVDQGAHQPQHF. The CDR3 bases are TGTGCCACCGTGGATCAGGGGGCTCATCAGCCCCAGCATTTT.

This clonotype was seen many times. CDR3 residues: CASSSPPGQIGGYTF. CDR3 DNA: TGTGCCAGCAGCTCTCCTCCGGGACAGATAGGAGGCTACACCTTC. The rearrangement links TRBV7-2 to TRBJ1-2; 7 bases match TRBD1. J gave up 8 bases and V 4 bases, and 13 bases lay outside the gene matches. The CDR3 loop spans 15 amino acids. Germline lookup yields CDR1 SGHTA and CDR2 FQGNSA.

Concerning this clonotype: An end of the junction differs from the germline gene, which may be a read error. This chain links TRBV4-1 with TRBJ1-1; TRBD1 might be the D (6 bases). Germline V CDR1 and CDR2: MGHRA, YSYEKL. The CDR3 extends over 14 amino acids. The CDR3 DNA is TGTGCCAGCAGCCAGCTAGGACAGAACGATGAAGCTTTCTTT. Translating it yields CASSQLGQNDEAFF.

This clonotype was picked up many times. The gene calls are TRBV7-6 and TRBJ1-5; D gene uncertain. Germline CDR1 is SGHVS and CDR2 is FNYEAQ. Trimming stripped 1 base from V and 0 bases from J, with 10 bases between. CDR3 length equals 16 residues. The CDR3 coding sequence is TGTGCCAGCAGCTTAGGACTAGGGTCTAGCAATCAGCCCCAGCATTTT. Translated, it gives CASSLGLGSSNQPQHF.

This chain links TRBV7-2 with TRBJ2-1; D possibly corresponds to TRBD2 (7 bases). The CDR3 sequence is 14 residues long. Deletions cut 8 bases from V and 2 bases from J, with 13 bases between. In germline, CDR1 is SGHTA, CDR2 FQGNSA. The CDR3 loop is CASGGGGAYNEQFF. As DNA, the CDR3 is TGTGCCAGCGGGGGAGGGGGGGCCTACAATGAGCAGTTCTTC.

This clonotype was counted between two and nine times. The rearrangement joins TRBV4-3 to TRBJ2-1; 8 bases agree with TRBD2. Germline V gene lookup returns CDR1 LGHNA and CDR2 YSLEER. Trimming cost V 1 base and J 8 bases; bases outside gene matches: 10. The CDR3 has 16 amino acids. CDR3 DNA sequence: TGCGCCAGCAGCCAAGTTTTTGCGGGGGGTTTTGATGAGCAGTTCTTC. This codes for CASSQVFAGGFDEQFF.

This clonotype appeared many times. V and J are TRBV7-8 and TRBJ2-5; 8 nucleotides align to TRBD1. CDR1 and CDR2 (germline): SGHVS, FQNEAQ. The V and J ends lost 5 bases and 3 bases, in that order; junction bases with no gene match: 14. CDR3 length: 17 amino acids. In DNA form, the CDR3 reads TGTGCCAGCAGCCCACCACTTTCGGGACAGGCGGAAGAGACCCAGTACTTC. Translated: CASSPPLSGQAEETQYF.

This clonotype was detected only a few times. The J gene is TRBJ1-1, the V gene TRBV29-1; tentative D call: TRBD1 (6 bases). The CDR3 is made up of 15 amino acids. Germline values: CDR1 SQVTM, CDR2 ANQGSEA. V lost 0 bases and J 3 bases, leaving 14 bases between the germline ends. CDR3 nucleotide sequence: TGCAGCGTTGAAGATCGGGGGGGCCTGGACACTGAAGCTTTCTTT. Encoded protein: CSVEDRGGLDTEAFF.

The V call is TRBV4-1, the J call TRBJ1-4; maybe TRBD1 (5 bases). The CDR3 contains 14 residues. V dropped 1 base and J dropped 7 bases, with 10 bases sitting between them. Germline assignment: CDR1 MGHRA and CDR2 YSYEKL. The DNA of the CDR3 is TGCGCCAGCAGCCAAGCGGCAGGGCTTGAAAAACTGTTTTTT. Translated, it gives CASSQAAGLEKLFF.

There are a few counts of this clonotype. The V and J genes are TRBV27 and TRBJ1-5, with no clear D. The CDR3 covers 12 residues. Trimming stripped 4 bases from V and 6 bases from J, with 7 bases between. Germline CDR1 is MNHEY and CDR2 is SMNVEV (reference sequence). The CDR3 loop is CASSYVGQPQHF. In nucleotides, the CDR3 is TGTGCCAGCAGTTACGTAGGTCAGCCCCAGCATTTT.

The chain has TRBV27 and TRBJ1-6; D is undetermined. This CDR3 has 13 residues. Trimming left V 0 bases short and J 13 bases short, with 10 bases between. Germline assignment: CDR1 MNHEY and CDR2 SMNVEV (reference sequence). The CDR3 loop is CASSLSATAPLHF. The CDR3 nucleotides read TGTGCCAGCAGTTTATCGGCTACTGCGCCCCTCCACTTT.

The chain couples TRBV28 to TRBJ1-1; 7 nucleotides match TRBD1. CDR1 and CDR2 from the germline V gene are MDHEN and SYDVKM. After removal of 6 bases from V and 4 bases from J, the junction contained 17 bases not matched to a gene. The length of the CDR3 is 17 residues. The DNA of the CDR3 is TGTGCCAGCAGCCTGTCAGTGACAGGGAAGGGTGGCACTGAAGCTTTCTTT. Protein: CASSLSVTGKGGTEAFF.

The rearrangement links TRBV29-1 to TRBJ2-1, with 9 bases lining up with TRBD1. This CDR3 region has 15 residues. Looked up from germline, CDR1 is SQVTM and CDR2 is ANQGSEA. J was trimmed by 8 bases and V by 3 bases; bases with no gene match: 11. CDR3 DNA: TGCAGCGTTGAGGACCGGGACAGGGAAGTCTATGAGCAGTTCTTC. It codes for CSVEDRDREVYEQFF.

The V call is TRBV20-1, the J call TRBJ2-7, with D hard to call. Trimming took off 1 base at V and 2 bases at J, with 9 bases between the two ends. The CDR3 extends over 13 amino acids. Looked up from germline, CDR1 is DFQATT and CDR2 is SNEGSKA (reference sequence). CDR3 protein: CSARVRSTYEQYF. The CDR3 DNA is TGCAGTGCTAGAGTAAGGTCAACCTACGAGCAGTACTTC.

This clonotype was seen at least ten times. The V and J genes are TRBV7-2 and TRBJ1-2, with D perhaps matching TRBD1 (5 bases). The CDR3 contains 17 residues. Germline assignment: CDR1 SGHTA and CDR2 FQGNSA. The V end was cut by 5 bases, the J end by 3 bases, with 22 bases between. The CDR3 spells CASSPGFSMGGDYGYTF. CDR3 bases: TGTGCCAGCAGCCCTGGGTTTAGTATGGGGGGTGACTATGGCTACACCTTC.

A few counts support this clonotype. In DNA form, the CDR3 reads TGTGCCAGTAGTATCATAGGATCGAACACCGGGGAGCTGTTTTTT. Encoded protein: CASSIIGSNTGELFF. V is TRBV19 and J is TRBJ2-2; no reliable D call. The CDR3 sequence is 15 residues long. V gave up 3 bases and J gave up 0 bases, with 8 bases separating them. CDR1 and CDR2 (germline): LNHDA, SQIVND (reference sequence).

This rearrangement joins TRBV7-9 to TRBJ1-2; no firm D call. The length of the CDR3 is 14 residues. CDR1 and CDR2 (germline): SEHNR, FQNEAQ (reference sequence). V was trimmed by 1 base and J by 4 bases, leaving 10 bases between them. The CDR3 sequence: CASSLEAGGYGYTF. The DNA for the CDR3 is TGTGCCAGCAGCTTAGAGGCAGGAGGCTATGGCTACACCTTC.

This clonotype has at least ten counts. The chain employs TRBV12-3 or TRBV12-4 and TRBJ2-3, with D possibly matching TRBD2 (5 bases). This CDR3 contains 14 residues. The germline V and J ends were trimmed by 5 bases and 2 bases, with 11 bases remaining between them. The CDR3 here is CASSKGVDTDTQYF. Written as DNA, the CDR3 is TGTGCCAGCAGTAAGGGAGTCGACACAGATACGCAGTATTTT.

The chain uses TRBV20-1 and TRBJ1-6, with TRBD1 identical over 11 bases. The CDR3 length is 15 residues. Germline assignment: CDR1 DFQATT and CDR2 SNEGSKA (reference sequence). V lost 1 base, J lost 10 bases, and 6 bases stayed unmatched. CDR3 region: CSARALGQGASPLHF. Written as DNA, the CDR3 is TGCAGTGCTAGAGCACTCGGACAGGGGGCATCACCCCTCCACTTT.

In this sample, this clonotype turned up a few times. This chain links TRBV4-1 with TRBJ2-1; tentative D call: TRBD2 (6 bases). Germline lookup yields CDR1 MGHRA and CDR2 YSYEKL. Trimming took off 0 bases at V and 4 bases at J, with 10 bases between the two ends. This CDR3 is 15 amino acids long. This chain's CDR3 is CASSQDEEGYNEQFF. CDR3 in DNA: TGCGCCAGCAGCCAAGATGAGGAGGGGTACAATGAGCAGTTCTTC.

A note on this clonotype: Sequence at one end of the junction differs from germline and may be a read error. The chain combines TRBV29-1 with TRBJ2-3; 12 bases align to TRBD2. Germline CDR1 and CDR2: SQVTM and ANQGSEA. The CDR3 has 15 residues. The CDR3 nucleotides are TGCAGCGTCGAAGCCGGACTAGCGGGGACAAATACGCAGTATTTT. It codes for CSVEAGLAGTNTQYF.

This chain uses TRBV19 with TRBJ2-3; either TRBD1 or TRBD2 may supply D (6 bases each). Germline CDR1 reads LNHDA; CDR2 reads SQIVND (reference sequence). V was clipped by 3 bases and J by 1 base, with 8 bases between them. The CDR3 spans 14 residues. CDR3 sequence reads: CASSMEGGTDTQYF. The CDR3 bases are TGTGCCAGTAGTATGGAGGGGGGCACAGATACGCAGTATTTT.

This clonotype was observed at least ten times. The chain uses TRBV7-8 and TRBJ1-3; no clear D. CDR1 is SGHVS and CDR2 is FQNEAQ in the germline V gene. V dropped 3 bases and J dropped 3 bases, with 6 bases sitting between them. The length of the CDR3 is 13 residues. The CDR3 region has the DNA TGTGCCAGCAGCTTGAACCTTGGAAACACCATATATTTT. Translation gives CASSLNLGNTIYF.

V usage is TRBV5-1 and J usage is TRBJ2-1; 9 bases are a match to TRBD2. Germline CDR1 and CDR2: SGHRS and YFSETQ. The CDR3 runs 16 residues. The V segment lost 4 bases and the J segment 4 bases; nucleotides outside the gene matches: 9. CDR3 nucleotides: TGCGCCAGCAGCATAGAGACTAGCGGAGGTTACAATGAGCAGTTCTTC. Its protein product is CASSIETSGGYNEQFF.

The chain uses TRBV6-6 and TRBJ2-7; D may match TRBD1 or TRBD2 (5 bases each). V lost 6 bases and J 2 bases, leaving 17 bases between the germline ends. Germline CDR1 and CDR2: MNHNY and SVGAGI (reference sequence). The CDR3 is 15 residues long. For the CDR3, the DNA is TGTGCCAGCAGCAATACGATGGGACCCACCTACGAGCAGTACGTC. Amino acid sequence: CASSNTMGPTYEQYV.

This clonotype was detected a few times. In DNA form, the CDR3 reads TGTGCCAGCAGTCCCCGCCCGGATGGTAAAGATACGCAGTATTTT. Translating it yields CASSPRPDGKDTQYF. This sequence joins TRBV27 and TRBJ2-3; no reliable D call. CDR3 length equals 15 residues. The germline V gene encodes CDR1 MNHEY and CDR2 SMNVEV (reference sequence). Trimming took off 5 bases at V and 5 bases at J, with 17 bases between the two ends.

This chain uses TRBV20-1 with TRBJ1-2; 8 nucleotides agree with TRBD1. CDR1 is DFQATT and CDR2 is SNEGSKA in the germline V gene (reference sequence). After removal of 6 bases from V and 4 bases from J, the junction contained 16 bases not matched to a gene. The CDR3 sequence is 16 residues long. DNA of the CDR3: TGCAGTGCCCGCCCCGGACAGGGCCACCTACTCTATGGCTACACCTTC. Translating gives CSARPGQGHLLYGYTF.

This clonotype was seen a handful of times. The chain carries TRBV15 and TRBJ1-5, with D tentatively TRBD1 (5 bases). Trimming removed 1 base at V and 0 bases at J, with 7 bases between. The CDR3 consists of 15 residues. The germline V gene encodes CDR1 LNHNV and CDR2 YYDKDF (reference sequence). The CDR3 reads CATSRARGSNQPQHF. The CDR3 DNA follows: TGTGCCACCAGCAGAGCAAGGGGTAGCAATCAGCCCCAGCATTTT. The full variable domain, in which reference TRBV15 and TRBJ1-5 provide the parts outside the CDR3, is DAMVIQNPRYQVTQFGKPVTLSCSQTLNHNVMYWYQQKSSQAPKLLFHYYDKDFNNEADTPDNFQSRRPNTSFCFLDIRSPGLGDTAMYLCATSRARGSNQPQHFGDGTRLSIL.

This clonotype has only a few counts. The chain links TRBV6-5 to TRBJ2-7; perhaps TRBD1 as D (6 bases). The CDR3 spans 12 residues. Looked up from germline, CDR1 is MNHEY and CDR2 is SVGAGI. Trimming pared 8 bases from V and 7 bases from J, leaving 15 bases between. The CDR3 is CASGSGAGEQYF. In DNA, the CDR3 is TGTGCCAGCGGATCAGGGGCTGGGGAGCAGTACTTC.